This T cell receptor beta chain was sequenced in a study of OX40 agonist ivuxolimab in advanced cancers. As for this clone: The antigen is undetermined.

Patients with a history of autoimmune disease or on systemic immunosuppression were excluded. Notes on the study in general: With doses of 0.1 to 3.0 mg/kg, CD4+ and CD8+ blood T cells had undergone clonal expansion by week 6. The investigators did not determine what antigen specificity the expanded peripheral T cells had.

Method: immunoSEQ multiplex PCR; TCRdb's copy keeps in-frame clones and lacks some. The sample consists of around 54,000 clones, approximately 90% of them appearing once. The material sequenced was CD4+ or CD8+ T cells sorted from blood, taken in a trial of the OX40 agonist ivuxolimab. The sequence was obtained from an adult with an advanced solid tumor such as melanoma, head and neck, liver or kidney cancer.

The CDR3 coding sequence is TGTGCCAGCAGCCCAGGGGAGTACAATCAGCCCCAGCATTTT. It specifies CASSPGEYNQPQHF. The V call is TRBV7-8, the J call TRBJ1-5, with a weak D call TRBD1 (6 bases). Trimming cost V 5 bases and J 3 bases, with 11 bases left between them. This CDR3 contains 14 residues. The germline CDR1 and CDR2 sequences are SGHVS and FQNEAQ.